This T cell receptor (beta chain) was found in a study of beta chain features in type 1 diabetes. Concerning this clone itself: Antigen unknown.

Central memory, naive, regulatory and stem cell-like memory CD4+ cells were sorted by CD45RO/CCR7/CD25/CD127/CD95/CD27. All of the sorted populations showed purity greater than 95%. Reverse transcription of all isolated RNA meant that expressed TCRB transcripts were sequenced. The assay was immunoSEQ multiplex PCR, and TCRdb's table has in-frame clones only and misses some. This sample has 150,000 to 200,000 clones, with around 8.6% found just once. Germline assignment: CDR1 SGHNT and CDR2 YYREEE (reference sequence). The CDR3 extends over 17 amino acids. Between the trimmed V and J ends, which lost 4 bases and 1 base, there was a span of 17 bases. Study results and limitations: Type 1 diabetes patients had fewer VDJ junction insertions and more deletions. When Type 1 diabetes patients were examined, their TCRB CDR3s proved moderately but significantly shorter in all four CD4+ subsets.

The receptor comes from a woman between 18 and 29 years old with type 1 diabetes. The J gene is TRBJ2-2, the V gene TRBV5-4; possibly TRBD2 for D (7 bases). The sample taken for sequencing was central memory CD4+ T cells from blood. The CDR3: CASSHGTGGLNTGELFF. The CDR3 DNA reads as TGTGCCAGCAGCCACGGCACCGGGGGGCTGAACACCGGGGAGCTGTTTTTT.